What follows are 10 T cell receptor beta chains derived from one specimen sequenced in a study of PD-L1 blockade in urothelial cancer (dated by TCRdb to 2017 to 2019). The library was generated by the immunoSEQ multiplex PCR assay. The clones in this table, taken by TCRdb from immuneACCESS, are in-frame only. Not every clone is retained; where verified, under half of the shortfall comes from an unresolved V gene, and the cause of the rest is unknown. The sample includes about 42,000 clones, with roughly 77% observed a single time. The ten largest account for roughly 2.7% of the sample. The input for sequencing was PBMCs, taken around atezolizumab (anti-PD-L1) treatment. These receptors originate from a man between 70 and 80 years old with urothelial cancer.

The J gene is TRBJ1-2, the V gene TRBV7-3, with TRBD1 as a possible D gene (6 bases). The CDR3 covers 15 residues. Germline CDR1 and CDR2: SGHTA and FQGTGA. The V end lost 4 bases, the J end lost 2 bases, and 14 bases lay between the germline ends. The CDR3 DNA reads TGTGCCAGCAGCTATTCCGGGACAAACAACTATGGCTACACCTTC. Protein: CASSYSGTNNYGYTF.

A few counts support this clone. The chain couples TRBV30 to TRBJ1-3, with D possibly being TRBD1 (5 bases). Germline V lookup: CDR1 GTSNPN, CDR2 SVGIG (reference sequence). The CDR3 spans 13 residues. Trimming left V 5 bases short and J 4 bases short, with 12 bases between. The chain's CDR3 is CAWAGGRGNTIYF. The CDR3, as DNA: TGTGCCTGGGCGGGGGGAAGAGGAAACACCATATATTTT.

The chain combines TRBV5-1 with TRBJ2-7; 7 bases match TRBD2. This CDR3 region has 14 residues. In germline, CDR1 is SGHRS, CDR2 YFSETQ. V lost 5 bases and J lost 2; bases outside the gene matches: 7. The CDR3 bases are TGCGCCAGCAGACTAGCGCGAGGAACCTACGAGCAGTACTTC. It codes for CASRLARGTYEQYF. The full variable domain, with the rest looked up from reference TRBV5-1 and TRBJ2-7, is KAGVTQTPRYLIKTRGQQVTLSCSPISGHRSVSWYQQTPGQGLQFLFEYFSETQRNKGNFPGRFSGRQFSNSRSEMNVSTLELGDSALYLCASRLARGTYEQYFGPGTRLTVT.

The chain uses TRBV7-2 and TRBJ2-7, with D hard to call. Germline values: CDR1 SGHTA, CDR2 FQGNSA. Trimming stripped 2 bases from V and 5 bases from J, with 10 bases between. The CDR3 loop spans 13 amino acids. CDR3 amino acids: CASSLPQRDEQYF. The DNA for the CDR3 is TGTGCCAGCAGCTTACCTCAACGGGACGAGCAGTACTTC.

Only one count was recorded for this clone. The chain uses TRBV4-2 and TRBJ1-4; D call uncertain. V was trimmed by 0 bases and J by 11 bases, leaving 28 bases between them. CDR1 and CDR2 (germline): LGHNA, YNFKEQ. CDR3 length: 19 residues. The CDR3 region is CASSQDTGSEGGYPLKLFF. As DNA, the CDR3 is TGTGCCAGCAGCCAAGATACCGGATCTGAGGGTGGATACCCGTTGAAACTGTTTTTT.

In its sample, this clone was seen a few times. The V gene is TRBV28, the J gene TRBJ2-1; 7 bases are a match to TRBD2. CDR3 length: 15 amino acids. CDR1 is MDHEN, CDR2 SYDVKM, per germline. V shed 5 bases, J shed 7 bases, and the junction held 11 bases outside the gene matches. This CDR3 reads CASSIRSKAGNEQFF. The CDR3 region has the DNA TGTGCCAGCAGTATTAGGAGTAAAGCGGGGAATGAGCAGTTCTTC. Full variable domain (outside the CDR3, taken from reference TRBV28 and TRBJ2-1): DVKVTQSSRYLVKRTGEKVFLECVQDMDHENMFWYRQDPGLGLRLIYFSYDVKMKEKGDIPEGYSVSREKKERFSLILESASTNQTSMYLCASSIRSKAGNEQFFGPGTRLTVL.

This sequence joins TRBV6-1 and TRBJ2-7, with a possible D match to TRBD2 (5 bases). Trimming stripped 6 bases from V and 3 bases from J, with 9 bases between. Germline V gene lookup returns CDR1 MNHNS and CDR2 SASEGT. This CDR3 is built from 12 residues. Here the CDR3 reads CASSHGIYEQYF. The CDR3 coding sequence is TGTGCCAGCAGCCACGGGATCTACGAGCAGTACTTC.

The V gene is TRBV28, the J gene TRBJ1-2, with D maybe TRBD1 (5 bases). CDR1 and CDR2 from the germline V gene are MDHEN and SYDVKM. V was pared by 5 bases and J by 4 bases, with 17 bases between. The CDR3 loop spans 15 amino acids. The CDR3 DNA reads TGTGCCAGCAGTACTCCCCTGACAGCAACCTATGGCTACACCTTC. Residues: CASSTPLTATYGYTF.

The chain combines TRBV7-2 with TRBJ1-1; 7 nucleotides line up with TRBD1. The CDR3 runs 13 residues. V dropped 3 bases and J dropped 7; count of bases not matched to a gene: 5. The germline V gene has CDR1 SGHTA and CDR2 FQGNSA. The CDR3: CASSFTGAIEAFF. The CDR3 region has the DNA TGTGCCAGCAGCTTTACAGGGGCAATTGAAGCTTTCTTT.

J is TRBJ2-7 and V is TRBV6-1; 8 bases line up with TRBD1. CDR3 length: 12 amino acids. The V gene's germline CDR1 is MNHNS and CDR2 SASEGT. J was trimmed by 7 bases and V by 8 bases; bases with no gene match: 7. This CDR3 is CASGRQGREQYF. The CDR3 DNA reads as TGTGCCAGCGGAAGACAGGGGCGGGAGCAGTACTTC.